This record looks at one T cell receptor (beta chain) sequence and its context. Its target is unknown. The sample is drawn from a study of vaccination effects on CD4 cells after COVID-19. The study's findings and limits: The vaccine-induced clones of healthy vaccinees included only 1 of 255 that cross-reacted with common cold coronaviruses.

Profiled with immunoSEQ multiplex PCR; TCRdb holds only in-frame clones, not every one. Found here are some 77,000 clones, roughly 70% of them singletons; the top ten hold 3.5% to 4.5%. Germline CDR1 is WNHNN and CDR2 is SYGVQD (reference sequence). This CDR3 spans 15 amino acids. The V and J ends lost 3 bases and 5 bases, in that order; junction bases with no gene match: 5. ViraFEST expansion of antigen-specific CD4+ T cells with viral peptide pools preceded sequencing. Following 10 days of culture, CD4+ T cells were isolated. The vaccine recipients had no prior SARS-CoV-2 infection, with negative nucleocapsid antibodies. A half-volume exchange with IL-2 medium occurred on days 3 and 7.

The receptor's source is a human donor who received a COVID-19 vaccine. J is TRBJ2-1 and V is TRBV10-1; TRBD2 aligns across 9 bases. This sample comprised CD4+ T cells from PBMCs cultured with HCoV-OC43 spike peptides, obtained before COVID-19 vaccination. Stated subset: HCoV-OC43 spike overlapping peptide pool stimulation. This CDR3 reads CASSDMASGDNEQFF. CDR3 in DNA: TGCGCCAGCAGTGATATGGCTAGCGGGGACAATGAGCAGTTCTTC.